This TCR beta chain stems from a study of regulatory T cells in long-lasting Graves disease. The CDR3 is 14 residues long. Unmatched junction bases numbered 5, after V lost 7 bases and J lost 4 bases. With iRepertoire HTBI primers and Arm-PCR of CDR3 regions, TCR beta libraries were built. From the multiplex PCR reads, TCRdb called clonotypes with MiXCR, one entry per CDR3 protein. Of about 440,000 distinct CDR3 sequences detected, 15% to 20% appear once; the ten largest clones hold about a quarter. As for time point: newly diagnosed GD, antithyroid drugs for less than 3 months. PBMCs were the source of the RNA used for TCR sequencing. This same sample was also taken into another study, of T cells in Graves' hyperthyroidism and ophthalmopathy. That source notes: When ophthalmopathy did not progress within 18 months, Graves' hyperthyroidism was considered stable.

The sample in question was peripheral blood mononuclear cells (PBMCs), obtained at new diagnosis, from a patient treated with antithyroid drugs. The chain carries TRBV12-3 or TRBV12-4 and TRBJ1-4; TRBD1 aligns across 8 bases. The clonotype was recovered from a woman between 18 and 30 years old with Graves disease. The CDR3, as DNA: TGTGCCAGCATGGACAGGGCTCGTAATGAAAAACTGTTTTTT. This translates into CASMDRARNEKLFF.